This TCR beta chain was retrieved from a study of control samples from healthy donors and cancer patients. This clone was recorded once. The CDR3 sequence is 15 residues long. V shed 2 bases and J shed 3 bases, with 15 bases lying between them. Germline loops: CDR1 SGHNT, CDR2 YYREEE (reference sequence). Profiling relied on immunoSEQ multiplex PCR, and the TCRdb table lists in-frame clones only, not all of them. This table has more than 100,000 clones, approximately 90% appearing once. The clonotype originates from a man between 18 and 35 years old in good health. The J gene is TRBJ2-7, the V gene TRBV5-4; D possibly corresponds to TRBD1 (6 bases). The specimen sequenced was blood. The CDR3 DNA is TGTGCCAGCAGCTTAAACTCAGGACAGTACTACGAGCAGTACTTC. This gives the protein CASSLNSGQYYEQYF. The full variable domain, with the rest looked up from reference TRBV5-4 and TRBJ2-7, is ETGVTQSPTHLIKTRGQQVTLRCSSQSGHNTVSWYQQALGQGPQFIFQYYREEENGRGNFPPRFSGLQFPNYSSELNVNALELDDSALYLCASSLNSGQYYEQYFGPGTRLTVT.